The clone carrying this T cell receptor beta chain was picked up one time. These data are taken from a study of blood T cell repertoires in COVID-19. As for the study in general: Specimens from acute and convalescent COVID-19 originated in the United States, Italy and Spain. T cells, B-cell-depleted T cells, or PBMCs supplied cDNA or gDNA.

The Seattle patients joined while their infection was active and were tracked longitudinally afterward. Under the authors' procedure: Amplified reference gene primers provided the basis for estimating nucleated cell counts. The protocol was immunoSEQ multiplex PCR, while the TCRdb copy is restricted to in-frame clones and leaves out a portion. From that table come the V and J calls and clone size; the DNA was used to work out D and trimming. The sample records roughly 230,000 clones, 92% being singletons. The CDR3 spans 13 residues. Deletions cut 4 bases from V and 4 bases from J, with 10 bases between.

The sequencing sample was made of peripheral blood. The receptor was derived from a man aged 25-45 years with COVID-19, enrolled during active disease. The rearrangement uses TRBV12-3 or TRBV12-4 and TRBJ1-2, with D perhaps matching TRBD1 (6 bases). For the CDR3, the DNA is TGTGCCAGCAGTTACAGGGAAGGCTATGGCTACACCTTC. Its protein product is CASSYREGYGYTF.